A single sample is the source of the 8 T cell receptor beta chains below, sequenced in a study of shared clonotypes between healthy human individuals. Only in-frame clones appear in the TCRdb table, and some are missing; sequencing was by immunoSEQ multiplex PCR. This table has about 1.1 million clones, approximately 80% appearing once. Sequencing was performed on memory CD4+ T cells from PBMCs. Subset in this sample: CD45RA-negative fraction. The receptors come from a young man in good health. Some clones in this sample may be carry-over from other donors' samples.

The chain links TRBV6-6 to TRBJ2-7; D unresolved. Germline CDR1 and CDR2: MNHNY and SVGAGI (reference sequence). V was trimmed by 3 bases and J by 5 bases, leaving 14 bases between them. This CDR3 comprises 14 residues. The CDR3 region has the DNA TGTGCCAGCAGTTATACCAGAACCTTTAACGAGCAGTACTTC. Translated, it gives CASSYTRTFNEQYF.

The chain is built from TRBV7-9 and TRBJ2-3, with D possibly being TRBD1 (6 bases). Trimming pared 2 bases from V and 1 base from J, leaving 10 bases between. Germline V lookup: CDR1 SEHNR, CDR2 FQNEAQ (reference sequence). The CDR3 is 15 amino acids. DNA for the CDR3: TGTGCCAGCAGCTTACGGGACACCCGCACAGATACGCAGTATTTT. It translates to CASSLRDTRTDTQYF.

V usage is TRBV7-9 and J usage is TRBJ2-4; TRBD2 matches 13 bases. Germline trimming cut 5 bases from V and 1 base from J; bases unmatched to any gene: 8. This CDR3 contains 18 residues. Germline CDR1 SEHNR, CDR2 FQNEAQ (reference sequence). The CDR3 DNA sequence: TGTGCCAGCAGCCAACTAGCGGGAGGGTTCGGGGCCAAAAACATTCAGTACTTC. Translating it yields CASSQLAGGFGAKNIQYF.

This rearrangement joins TRBV10-3 to TRBJ1-2; D is undetermined. CDR1 is ENHRY, CDR2 SYGVKD, per germline. V lost 4 bases and J lost 5, with 11 bases in between. This CDR3 spans 13 amino acids. CDR3 sequence (DNA): TGTGCCATCAGTGCCGGCCCGGGGTATGGCTACACCTTC. Translation: CAISAGPGYGYTF.

This clone has only one observation. The chain combines TRBV30 with TRBJ2-1; 7 bases agree with TRBD1. V lost 3 bases to trimming and J lost 1 base; unmatched junction nucleotides: 3. Germline V gives CDR1 GTSNPN, CDR2 SVGIG (reference sequence). CDR3 length: 14 amino acids. In nucleotides, the CDR3 is TGTGCCTGGAGGGCAGGGGGTTCCTACAATGAGCAGTTCTTC. It codes for CAWRAGGSYNEQFF.

As regards this clone: One base separates it from a far larger clone, so it is likely a read error. V usage is TRBV14 and J usage is TRBJ1-4; D is undetermined. The germline V and J ends were trimmed by 2 bases and 8 bases, with 3 bases remaining between them. The CDR3 consists of 11 residues. Germline V CDR1 and CDR2: SGHDN, FVKESK. Here the CDR3 DNA reads TGTGCCAGCAGCCAATGGGAAAAACTGTTTTTT. It codes for CASSQWEKLFF.

This clone was observed once. The genes are TRBV5-1 and TRBJ1-3, with unresolved D. This CDR3 has 15 residues. Looked up from germline, CDR1 is SGHRS and CDR2 is YFSETQ. The ends were cut back, 5 bases at V and 0 bases at J, with 12 bases in the middle. In DNA, the CDR3 is TGCGCCAGCAGTCAAGAAGGAGTCTCTGGAAACACCATATATTTT. Its translation is CASSQEGVSGNTIYF.

The chain couples TRBV7-3 to TRBJ2-3; possible D gene TRBD2, 7 bases. V was clipped by 1 base and J by 3 bases, with 14 bases between them. The CDR3 covers 16 residues. CDR1 and CDR2 (germline): SGHTA, FQGTGA. The chain's CDR3 is CASSLRGQGGTDTQYF. CDR3 nucleotide sequence: TGTGCCAGCAGCTTAAGGGGGCAGGGAGGGACAGATACGCAGTATTTT.